The clone carrying this T cell receptor beta chain was seen a few times. The antigen is undetermined. These data are taken from a study of beta chain features in type 1 diabetes. Study observations and caveats: Moderate but significant shortening of TCRB CDR3s was recorded in all four CD4+ subsets from Type 1 diabetes patients. Highly expressing activated T cells could be over-counted with a cDNA template.

Germline CDR1 and CDR2: SGDLS and YYNGEE. V lost 0 bases and J 0 bases, leaving 18 bases between the germline ends. This CDR3 has 18 residues. Expressed TCRB transcripts were sequenced, since all the RNA that had been isolated was reverse transcribed. Profiling relied on immunoSEQ multiplex PCR, and the TCRdb table lists in-frame clones only, not all of them. The table shows hundreds of thousands of clones, with roughly 9.6% occurring only once. The clonotype comes from a woman aged 30 to 39 in good health. The rearrangement uses TRBV9 and TRBJ1-1; D is perhaps TRBD1 (6 bases). The source material was naive CD4+ T cells from blood. The CDR3 protein is CASSVDLVGTQLNTEAFF. As DNA, the CDR3 is TGTGCCAGCAGCGTAGATCTTGTGGGGACACAATTGAACACTGAAGCTTTCTTT. The full variable domain, in which reference TRBV9 and TRBJ1-1 provide the parts outside the CDR3, is DSGVTQTPKHLITATGQRVTLRCSPRSGDLSVYWYQQSLDQGLQFLIQYYNGEERAKGNILERFSAQQFPDLHSELNLSSLELGDSALYFCASSVDLVGTQLNTEAFFGQGTRLTVV.